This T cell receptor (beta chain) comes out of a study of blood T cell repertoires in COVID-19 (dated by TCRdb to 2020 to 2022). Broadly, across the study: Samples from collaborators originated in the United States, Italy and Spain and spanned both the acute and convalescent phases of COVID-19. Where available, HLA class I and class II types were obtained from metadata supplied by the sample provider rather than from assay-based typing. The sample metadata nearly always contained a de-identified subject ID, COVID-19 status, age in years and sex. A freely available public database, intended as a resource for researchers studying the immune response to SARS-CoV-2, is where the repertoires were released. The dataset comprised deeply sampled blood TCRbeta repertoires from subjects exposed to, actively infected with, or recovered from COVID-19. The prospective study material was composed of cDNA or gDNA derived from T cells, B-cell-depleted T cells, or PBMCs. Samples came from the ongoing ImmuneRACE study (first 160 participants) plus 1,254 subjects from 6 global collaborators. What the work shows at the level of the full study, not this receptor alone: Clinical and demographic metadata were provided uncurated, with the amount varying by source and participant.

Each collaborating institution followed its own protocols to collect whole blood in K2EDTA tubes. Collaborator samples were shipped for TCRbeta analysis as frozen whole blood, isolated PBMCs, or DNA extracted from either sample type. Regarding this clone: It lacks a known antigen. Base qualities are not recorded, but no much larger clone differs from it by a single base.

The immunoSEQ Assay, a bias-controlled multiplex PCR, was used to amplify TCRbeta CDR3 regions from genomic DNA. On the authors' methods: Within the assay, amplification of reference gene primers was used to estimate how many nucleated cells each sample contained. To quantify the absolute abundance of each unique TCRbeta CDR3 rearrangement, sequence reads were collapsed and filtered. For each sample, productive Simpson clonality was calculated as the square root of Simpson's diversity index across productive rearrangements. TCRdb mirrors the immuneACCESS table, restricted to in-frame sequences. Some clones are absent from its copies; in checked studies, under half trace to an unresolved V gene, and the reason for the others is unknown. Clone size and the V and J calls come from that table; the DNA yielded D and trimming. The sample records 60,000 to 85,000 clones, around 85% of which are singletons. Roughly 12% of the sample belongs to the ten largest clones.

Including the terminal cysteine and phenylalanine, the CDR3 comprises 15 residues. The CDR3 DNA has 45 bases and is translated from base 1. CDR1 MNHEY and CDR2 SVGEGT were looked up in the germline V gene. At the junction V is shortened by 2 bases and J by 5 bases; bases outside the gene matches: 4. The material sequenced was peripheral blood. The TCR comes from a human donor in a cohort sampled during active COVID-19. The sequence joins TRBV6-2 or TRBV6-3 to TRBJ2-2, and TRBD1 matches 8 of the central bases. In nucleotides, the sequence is TGTGCCAGCAGTTACCGGACAGGGCTTACCGGGGAGCTGTTTTTT. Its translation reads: CASSYRTGLTGELFF.